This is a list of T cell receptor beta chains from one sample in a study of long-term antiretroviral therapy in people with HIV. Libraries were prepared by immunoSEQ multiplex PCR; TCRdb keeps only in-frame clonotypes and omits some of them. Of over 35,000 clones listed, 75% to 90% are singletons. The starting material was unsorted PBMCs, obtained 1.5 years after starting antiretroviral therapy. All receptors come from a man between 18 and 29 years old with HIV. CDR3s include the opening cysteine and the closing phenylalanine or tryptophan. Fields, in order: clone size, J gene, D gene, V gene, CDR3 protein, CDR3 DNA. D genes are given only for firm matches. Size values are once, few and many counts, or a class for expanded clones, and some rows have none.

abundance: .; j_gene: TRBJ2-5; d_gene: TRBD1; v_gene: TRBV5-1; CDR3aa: CASSWFTGDQETQYF; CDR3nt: TGCGCCAGCAGCTGGTTTACAGGGGACCAAGAGACCCAGTACTTC
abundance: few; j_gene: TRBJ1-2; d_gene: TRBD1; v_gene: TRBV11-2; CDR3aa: CASSLIGTGGGYTF; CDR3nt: TGTGCCAGCAGCTTAATTGGGACAGGGGGCGGCTACACCTTC
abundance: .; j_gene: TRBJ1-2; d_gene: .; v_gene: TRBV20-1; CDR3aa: CSAKGYTF; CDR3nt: TGCAGTGCTAAGGGCTACACCTTC
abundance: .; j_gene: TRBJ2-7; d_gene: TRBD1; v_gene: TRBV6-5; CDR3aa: CASSPGQGGSKQYF; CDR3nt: TGTGCCAGCAGCCCGGGACAGGGGGGTTCGAAACAGTACTTC
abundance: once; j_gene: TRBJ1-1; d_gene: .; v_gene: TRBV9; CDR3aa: CASSSTGALMNTEAFF; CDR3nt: TGTGCCAGCAGCTCGACGGGGGCACTGATGAACACTGAAGCTTTCTTT
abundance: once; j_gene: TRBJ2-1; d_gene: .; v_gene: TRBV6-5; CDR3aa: CASSYSGLTTSEQFF; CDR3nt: TGTGCCAGCAGTTACAGCGGACTGACTACGAGTGAGCAGTTCTTC
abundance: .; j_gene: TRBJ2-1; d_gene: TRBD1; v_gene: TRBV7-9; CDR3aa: CASSLARTGRNEQFF; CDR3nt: TGTGCCAGCAGCTTAGCCAGGACAGGGAGGAATGAGCAGTTCTTC
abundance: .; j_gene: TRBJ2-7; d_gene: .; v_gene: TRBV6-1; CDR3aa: CASSEGDPGGAQIYEQYF; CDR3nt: TGTGCCAGCAGTGAGGGTGACCCTGGAGGGGCCCAGATCTACGAGCAGTACTTC
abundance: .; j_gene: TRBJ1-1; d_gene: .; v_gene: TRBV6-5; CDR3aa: CATAQGAGDEAFF; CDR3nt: TGTGCCACGGCTCAGGGAGCGGGAGACGAAGCTTTCTTT
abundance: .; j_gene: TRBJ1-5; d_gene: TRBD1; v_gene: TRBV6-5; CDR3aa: CASSYLGTGINQPQHF; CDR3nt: TGTGCCAGCAGTTACTTAGGGACAGGGATAAATCAGCCCCAGCATTTT
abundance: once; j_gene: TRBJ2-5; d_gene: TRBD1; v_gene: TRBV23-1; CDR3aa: CASSRSDRQETQYF; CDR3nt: TGCGCCAGCAGTCGATCGGACAGGCAAGAGACCCAGTACTTC
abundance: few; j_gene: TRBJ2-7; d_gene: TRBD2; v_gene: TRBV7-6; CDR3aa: CASSLSGRGGYEQYF; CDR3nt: TGTGCCAGCAGCCTTAGCGGGAGAGGGGGATACGAGCAGTACTTC
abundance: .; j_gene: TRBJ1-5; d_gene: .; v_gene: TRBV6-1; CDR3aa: CASSGPDDTPWRNQPQHF; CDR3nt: TGTGCCAGCAGTGGCCCGGATGACACACCCTGGAGGAATCAGCCCCAGCATTTT
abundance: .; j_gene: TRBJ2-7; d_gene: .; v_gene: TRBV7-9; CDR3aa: CASSLAGVNYEQYF; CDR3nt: TGTGCCAGCAGCTTAGCGGGAGTAAACTACGAGCAGTACTTC
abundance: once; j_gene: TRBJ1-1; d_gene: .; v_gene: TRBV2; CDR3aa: CASTRGGNTEAFF; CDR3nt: TGTGCCAGCACTCGGGGAGGGAACACTGAAGCTTTCTTT
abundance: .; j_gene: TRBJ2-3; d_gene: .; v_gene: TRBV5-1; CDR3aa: CASSSGLLTDTQYF; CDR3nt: TGCGCCAGCAGCTCGGGACTCCTCACAGATACGCAGTATTTT